This T cell receptor beta chain was found in a study of CD8+ T cells in alopecia areata. The study's findings and limits: Scalp and blood retained many expanded lesional clones during tofacitinib.

Trimming removed 5 bases from V and 0 bases from J, with 8 bases in between. Per germline, CDR1 LNHNV and CDR2 YYDKDF (reference sequence). The CDR3 spans 13 residues. Of note for this clone: Its antigen is still unknown.

cDNA serving as the sequencing template came from extracted, reverse transcribed RNA. Measured with immunoSEQ multiplex PCR; TCRdb has only the in-frame clones, and not every one. The sample has about 90,000 clones, about 44% seen once. Treatment specified: oral pan-JAK inhibitor, 5-10 mg twice daily. Obtained from alopecia areata patients were lesional scalp punch biopsies along with peripheral blood. The sequencing used CD8+ T cells sorted from blood, collected at week 24, from a patient treated with tofacitinib. The chain employs TRBV15 and TRBJ2-7; D gene ambiguous. The TCR sequence derives from a human donor with alopecia areata. In DNA, the CDR3 is TGTGCCACCAGCGGGTCGCTCTCCTACGAGCAGTACTTC. It specifies CATSGSLSYEQYF.